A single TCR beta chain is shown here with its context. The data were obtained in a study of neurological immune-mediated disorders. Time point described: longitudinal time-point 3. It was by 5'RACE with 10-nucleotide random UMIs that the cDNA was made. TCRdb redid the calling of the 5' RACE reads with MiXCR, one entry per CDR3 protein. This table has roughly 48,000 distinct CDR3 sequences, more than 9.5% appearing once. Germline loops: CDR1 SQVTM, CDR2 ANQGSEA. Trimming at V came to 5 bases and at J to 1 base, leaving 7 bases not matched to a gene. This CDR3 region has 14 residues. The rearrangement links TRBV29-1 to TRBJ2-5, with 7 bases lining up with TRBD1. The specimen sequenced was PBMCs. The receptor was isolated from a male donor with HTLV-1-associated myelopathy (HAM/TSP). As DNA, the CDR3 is TGCAGCGTTACCACCGGGACAGCCCAAGAGACCCAGTACTTC. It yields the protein CSVTTGTAQETQYF.